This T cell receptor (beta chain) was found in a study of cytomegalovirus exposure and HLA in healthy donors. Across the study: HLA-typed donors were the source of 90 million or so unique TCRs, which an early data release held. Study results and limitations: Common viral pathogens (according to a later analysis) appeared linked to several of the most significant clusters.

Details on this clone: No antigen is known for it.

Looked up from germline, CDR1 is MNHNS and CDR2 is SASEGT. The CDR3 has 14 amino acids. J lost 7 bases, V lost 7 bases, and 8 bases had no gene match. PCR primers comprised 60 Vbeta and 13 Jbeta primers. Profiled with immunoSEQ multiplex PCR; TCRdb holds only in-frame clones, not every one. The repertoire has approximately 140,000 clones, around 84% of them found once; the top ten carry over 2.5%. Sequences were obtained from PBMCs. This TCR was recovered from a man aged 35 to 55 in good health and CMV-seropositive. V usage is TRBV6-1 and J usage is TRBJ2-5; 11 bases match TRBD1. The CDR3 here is CASTSGTGGRTQYF. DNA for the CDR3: TGTGCCAGCACCTCCGGGACAGGGGGTAGGACCCAGTACTTC.